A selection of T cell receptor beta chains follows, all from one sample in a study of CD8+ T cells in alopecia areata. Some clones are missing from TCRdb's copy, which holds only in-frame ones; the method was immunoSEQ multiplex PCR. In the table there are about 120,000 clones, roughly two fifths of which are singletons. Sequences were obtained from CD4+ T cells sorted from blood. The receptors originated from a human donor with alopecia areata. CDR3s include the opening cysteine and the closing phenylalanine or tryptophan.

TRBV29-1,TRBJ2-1,CSTSGTSGADEQFF
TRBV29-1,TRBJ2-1,CSVSGDRGTSGRSYNEQFF
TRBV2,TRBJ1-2,CASSVGGGGYGYTF
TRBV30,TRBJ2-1,CAWSPNQEQFF
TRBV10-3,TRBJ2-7,CAIRRGADEQYF
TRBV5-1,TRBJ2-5,CASSSGQDPRETQYF
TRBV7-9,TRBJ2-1,CASSLGGSGTGQFF
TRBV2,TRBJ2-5,CASTRDLQETQYF
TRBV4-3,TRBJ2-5,CASSQTGLKETQYF
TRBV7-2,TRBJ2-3,CASSRSGPRRDTQYF
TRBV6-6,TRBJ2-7,CASSGPGSYEQYF
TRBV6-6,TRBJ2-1,CASLLAGGDEQFF
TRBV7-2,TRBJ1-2,CASSPAYPGGSDGYTF
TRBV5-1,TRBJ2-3,CASSPGQGTSTDTQYF
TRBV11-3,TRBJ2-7,CASKPTSGTGSYEQYF
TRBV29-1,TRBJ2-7,CSVSPGGQIREQYF
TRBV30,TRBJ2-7,CAWSIGVSSYEQYF
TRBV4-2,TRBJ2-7,CASSQDLRAEGEQYF
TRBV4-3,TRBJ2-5,CASNELGQRRIETQYF
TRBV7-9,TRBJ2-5,CASSSRKVQETQYF
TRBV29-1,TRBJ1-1,CSVAEQGYTEAFF
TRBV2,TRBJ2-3,CASSGGLRTDTQYF
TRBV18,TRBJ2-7,CASSPPSDLSEQYF
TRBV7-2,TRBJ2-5,CASSLADPKRETQYF
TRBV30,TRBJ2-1,CAWSNDFQFF
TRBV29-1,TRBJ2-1,CSVQRGIGNEQFF
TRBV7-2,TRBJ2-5,CASSLVSGETQYF
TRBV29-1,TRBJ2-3,CSVASTGDTQYF
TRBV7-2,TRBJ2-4,CASSSGLAGRGKNIQYF